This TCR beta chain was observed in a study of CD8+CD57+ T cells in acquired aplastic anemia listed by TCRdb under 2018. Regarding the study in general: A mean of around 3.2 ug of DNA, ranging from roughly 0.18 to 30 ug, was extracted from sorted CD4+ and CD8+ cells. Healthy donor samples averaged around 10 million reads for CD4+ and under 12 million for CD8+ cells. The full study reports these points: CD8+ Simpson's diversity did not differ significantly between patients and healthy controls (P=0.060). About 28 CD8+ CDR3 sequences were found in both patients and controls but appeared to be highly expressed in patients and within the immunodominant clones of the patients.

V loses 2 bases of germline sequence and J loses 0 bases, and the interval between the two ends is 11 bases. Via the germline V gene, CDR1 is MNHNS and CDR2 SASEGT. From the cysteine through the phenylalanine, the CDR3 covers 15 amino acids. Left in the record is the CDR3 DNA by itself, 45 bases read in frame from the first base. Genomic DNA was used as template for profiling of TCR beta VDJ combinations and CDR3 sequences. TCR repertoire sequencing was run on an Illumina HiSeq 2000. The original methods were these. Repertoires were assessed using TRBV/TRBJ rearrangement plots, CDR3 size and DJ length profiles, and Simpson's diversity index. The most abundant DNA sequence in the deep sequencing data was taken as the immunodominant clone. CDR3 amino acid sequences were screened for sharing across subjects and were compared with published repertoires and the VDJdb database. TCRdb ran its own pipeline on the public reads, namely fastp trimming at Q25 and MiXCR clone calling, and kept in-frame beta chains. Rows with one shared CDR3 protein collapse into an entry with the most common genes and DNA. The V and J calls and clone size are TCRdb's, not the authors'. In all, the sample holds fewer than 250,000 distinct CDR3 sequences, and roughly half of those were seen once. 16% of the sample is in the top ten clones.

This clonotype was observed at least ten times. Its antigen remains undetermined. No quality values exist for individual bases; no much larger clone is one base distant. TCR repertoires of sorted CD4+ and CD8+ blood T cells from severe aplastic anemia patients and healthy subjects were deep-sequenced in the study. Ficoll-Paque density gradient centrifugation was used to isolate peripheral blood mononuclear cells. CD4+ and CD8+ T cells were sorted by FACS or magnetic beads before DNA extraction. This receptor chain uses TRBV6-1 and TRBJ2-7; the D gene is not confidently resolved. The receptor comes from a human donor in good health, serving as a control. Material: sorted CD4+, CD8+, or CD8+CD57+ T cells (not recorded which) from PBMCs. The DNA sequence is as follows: TGTGCCAGCAGTGAAATCCCTAAAGACTCCTACGAGCAGTACTTC. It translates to CASSEIPKDSYEQYF.